This entry lists 13 T cell receptor beta chains sequenced from one sample in a study of T cell responses to AZD1222 COVID-19 vaccine. Clones were sequenced by immunoSEQ multiplex PCR, and TCRdb holds only the in-frame ones, with some missing. The repertoire includes tens of thousands of clones, roughly 80% of them detected once, and about 46% sits in the top ten. This material consisted of peripheral blood, taken 28 days after the second AZD1222 dose. These receptors were taken from an adult who received the AZD1222 COVID-19 vaccine.

V gene TRBV3-1 (or the pseudogene TRBV3-2) combines with J gene TRBJ2-1; the match to TRBD2 covers 8 bases. From germline, CDR1 is LGHDT and CDR2 YNNKEL (reference sequence). V dropped 4 bases and J dropped 9; count of bases not matched to a gene: 8. There are 14 residues in the CDR3. In DNA form, the CDR3 reads TGTGCCAGCAGCCCCCGGGTAGCGGGGATTGAGCAGTTCTTC. Its translation is CASSPRVAGIEQFF.

V is TRBV2 and J is TRBJ1-4, with a tentative D call TRBD1 (5 bases). CDR3 size: 12 residues. CDR1 is SNHLY and CDR2 is FYNNEI in the germline V gene. Trimming removed 6 bases from V and 7 bases from J, with 9 bases in between. The CDR3 sequence: CASRGDGEKLFF. The CDR3 DNA follows: TGTGCCAGCAGGGGGGACGGTGAAAAACTGTTTTTT.

This clone was picked up a small number of times. The rearrangement links TRBV24-1 to TRBJ2-1; TRBD2 agrees at 11 bases. CDR3 length equals 16 residues. Germline values: CDR1 KGHDR, CDR2 SFDVKD. V was clipped by 3 bases and J by 3 bases; unmatched bases: 3. CDR3 sequence (DNA): TGTGCCACCAGTGATGCTCTAGCGGGGGGCTACAATGAGCAGTTCTTC. Amino acid sequence: CATSDALAGGYNEQFF.

The rearrangement joins TRBV6-6 to TRBJ1-5; 7 bases align to TRBD1. The CDR3 runs 16 residues. V was pared by 4 bases and J by 1 base, with 7 bases of the junction left unmatched. Germline assignment: CDR1 MNHNY and CDR2 SVGAGI (reference sequence). CDR3 sequence (DNA): TGTGCCAGCAGTTCCCCAGGGGGATCAAGCAATCAGCCCCAGCATTTT. This translates into CASSSPGGSSNQPQHF.

CDR3 nucleotide sequence: TGTGCCAGCAGCCAAGATCTGCGGCAGCCCCAGCATTTT. Protein sequence: CASSQDLRQPQHF. This sequence joins TRBV4-2 and TRBJ1-5; D uncertain. This CDR3 is 13 amino acids long. The germline V gene has CDR1 LGHNA and CDR2 YNFKEQ. V was pared by 0 bases and J by 7 bases, with 7 bases between.

The chain employs TRBV30 and TRBJ1-2; D unresolved. Trimming removed 1 base from V and 7 bases from J, with 7 bases in between. Germline CDR1 and CDR2: GTSNPN and SVGIG (reference sequence). The CDR3 extends over 11 amino acids. CDR3 loop: CAWSALFGYTF. CDR3 sequence (DNA): TGTGCCTGGAGTGCCCTATTTGGCTACACCTTC.

This clone was seen a single time. The chain is built from TRBV4-2 and TRBJ2-2, with D tentatively TRBD2 (5 bases). Between the trimmed V and J ends, which lost 0 bases and 9 bases, there was a span of 11 bases. This CDR3 contains 14 residues. Germline-derived CDR1 and CDR2 are LGHNA and YNFKEQ. CDR3 nucleotide sequence: TGTGCCAGCAGCCAAGAGAGGGCCCTACGGGAGCTGTTTTTT. This codes for CASSQERALRELFF.

This clone was detected once. This sequence joins TRBV6-5 and TRBJ2-4; D unresolved. Germline loops: CDR1 MNHEY, CDR2 SVGAGI. The CDR3 loop spans 14 amino acids. The V and J ends lost 1 base and 2 bases respectively, with 6 bases between them. In DNA form, the CDR3 reads TGTGCCAGCAGTTACTTCGGGTCCAAAAACATTCAGTACTTC. Its protein is CASSYFGSKNIQYF.

The rearrangement uses TRBV29-1 and TRBJ1-1; D uncertain. Trimming took 0 bases from V and 0 from J, leaving 14 bases between them. Germline-derived CDR1 and CDR2 are SQVTM and ANQGSEA. CDR3 length: 16 residues. CDR3 bases: TGCAGCGTTGAAGATCGTCGGGATTCCATGAACACTGAAGCTTTCTTT. Amino acid sequence: CSVEDRRDSMNTEAFF.

This chain connects TRBV7-2 to TRBJ1-4; no definite D call. V was shortened by 3 bases and J by 6 bases, with 5 bases between the two germline ends. The CDR3 spans 12 residues. Germline V gives CDR1 SGHTA, CDR2 FQGNSA. CDR3 loop: CASSFSDEKLFF. The CDR3 region has the DNA TGTGCCAGCAGCTTTTCGGATGAAAAACTGTTTTTT.

The rearrangement uses TRBV18 and TRBJ2-1; D possibly uses TRBD1 or TRBD2 (5 bases each). The CDR3 extends over 15 amino acids. Trimming pared 3 bases from V and 0 bases from J, leaving 9 bases between. Looked up from germline, CDR1 is KGHSH and CDR2 is LQKENI. Here the CDR3 reads CASSPTGGSYNEQFF. The CDR3 bases are TGTGCCAGCTCACCCACAGGAGGCTCCTACAATGAGCAGTTCTTC.

The V call is TRBV5-1, the J call TRBJ2-4, with D unclear. V lost 5 bases and J lost 6, with 12 bases in between. Germline V gene data show CDR1 as SGHRS and CDR2 as YFSETQ. CDR3 size: 13 residues. Here the CDR3 DNA reads TGCGCCAGCAGGGCAACCCCAGGAAACATTCAGTACTTC. Residues: CASRATPGNIQYF.

This chain joins TRBV4-3 and TRBJ2-2; 7 bases fit TRBD2. Germline loops: CDR1 LGHNA, CDR2 YSLEER. The CDR3 has 13 residues. V lost 1 base, J lost 9 bases, and 2 bases stayed unmatched. The CDR3 DNA reads TGCGCCAGCAGCCAAGTCGGGGGGAGGGAGCTGTTTTTT. This sequence encodes CASSQVGGRELFF.